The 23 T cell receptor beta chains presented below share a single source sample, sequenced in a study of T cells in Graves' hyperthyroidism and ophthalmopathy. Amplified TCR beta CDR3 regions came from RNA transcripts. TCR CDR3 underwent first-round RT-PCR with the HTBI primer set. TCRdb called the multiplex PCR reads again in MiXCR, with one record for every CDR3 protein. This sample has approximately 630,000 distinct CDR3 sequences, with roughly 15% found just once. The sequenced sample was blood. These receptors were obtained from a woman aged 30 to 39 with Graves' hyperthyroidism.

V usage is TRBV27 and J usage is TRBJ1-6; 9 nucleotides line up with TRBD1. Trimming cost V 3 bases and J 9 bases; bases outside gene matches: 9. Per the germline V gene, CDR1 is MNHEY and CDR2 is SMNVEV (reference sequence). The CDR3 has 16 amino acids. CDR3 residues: CASSFVLGQGGSPLHF. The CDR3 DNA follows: TGTGCCAGCAGTTTTGTTTTGGGACAGGGAGGTTCACCCCTCCACTTT.

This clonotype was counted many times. The CDR3 loop reads CASSLFRHTEAFF. CDR3 coding DNA: TGTGCCAGCAGTTTATTTCGCCACACTGAAGCTTTCTTT. The rearrangement joins TRBV27 to TRBJ1-1; no definite D call. The CDR3 spans 13 residues. From germline, CDR1 is MNHEY and CDR2 SMNVEV (reference sequence). Deletions cut 1 base from V and 3 bases from J, with 6 bases between.

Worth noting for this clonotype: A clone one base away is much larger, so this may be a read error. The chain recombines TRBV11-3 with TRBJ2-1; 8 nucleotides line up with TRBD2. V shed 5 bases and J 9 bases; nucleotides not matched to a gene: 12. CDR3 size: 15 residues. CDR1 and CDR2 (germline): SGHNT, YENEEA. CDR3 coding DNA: TGTGCCAGCAGCCTGGGACTAGTCGTGGTCATTGAGCAGTTCTTC. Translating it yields CASSLGLVVVIEQFF. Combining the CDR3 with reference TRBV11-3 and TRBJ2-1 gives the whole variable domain EAGVVQSPRYKIIEKKQPVAFWCNPISGHNTLYWYLQNLGQGPELLIRYENEEAVDDSQLPKDRFSAERLKGVDSTLKIQPAELGDSAVYLCASSLGLVVVIEQFFGPGTRLTVL.

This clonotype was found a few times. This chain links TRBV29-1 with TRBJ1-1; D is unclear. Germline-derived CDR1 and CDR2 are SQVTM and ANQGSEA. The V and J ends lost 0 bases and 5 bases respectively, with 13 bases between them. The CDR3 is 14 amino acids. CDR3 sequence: CSVEEGSGGTEAFF. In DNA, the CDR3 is TGCAGCGTTGAAGAAGGAAGCGGCGGAACTGAAGCTTTCTTT.

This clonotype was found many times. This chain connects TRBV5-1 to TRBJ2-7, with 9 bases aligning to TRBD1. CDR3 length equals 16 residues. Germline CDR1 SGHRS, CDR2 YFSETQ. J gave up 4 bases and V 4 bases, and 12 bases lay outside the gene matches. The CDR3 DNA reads TGCGCCAGCAGCCCGAACCCGGGACAGGGAACATACGAGCAGTACTTC. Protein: CASSPNPGQGTYEQYF.

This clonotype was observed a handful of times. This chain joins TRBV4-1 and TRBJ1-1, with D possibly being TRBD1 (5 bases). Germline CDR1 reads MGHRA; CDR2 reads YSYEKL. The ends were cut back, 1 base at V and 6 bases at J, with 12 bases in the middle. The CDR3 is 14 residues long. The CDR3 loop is CASSQGTGRPEAFF. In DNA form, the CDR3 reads TGCGCCAGCAGCCAAGGCACAGGTAGGCCTGAAGCTTTCTTT.

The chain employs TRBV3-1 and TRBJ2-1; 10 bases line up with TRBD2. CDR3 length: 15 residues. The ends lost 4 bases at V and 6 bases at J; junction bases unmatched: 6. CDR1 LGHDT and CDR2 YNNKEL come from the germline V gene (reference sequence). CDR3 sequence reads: CASSLLAGRGNEQFF. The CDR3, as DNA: TGTGCCAGCAGCCTACTAGCGGGAAGGGGCAATGAGCAGTTCTTC.

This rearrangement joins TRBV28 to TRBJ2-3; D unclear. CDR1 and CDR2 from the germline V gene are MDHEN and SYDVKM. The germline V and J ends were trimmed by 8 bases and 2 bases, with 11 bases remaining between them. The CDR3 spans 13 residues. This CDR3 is CASASGITDTQYF. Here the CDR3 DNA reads TGTGCCAGCGCCTCAGGAATCACAGATACGCAGTATTTT.

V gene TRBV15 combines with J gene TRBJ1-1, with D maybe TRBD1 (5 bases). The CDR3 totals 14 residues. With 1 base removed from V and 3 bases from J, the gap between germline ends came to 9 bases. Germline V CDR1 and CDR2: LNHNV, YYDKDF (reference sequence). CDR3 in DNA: TGTGCCACCAGCAGAGTGTTGGGGGACACTGAAGCTTTCTTT. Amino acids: CATSRVLGDTEAFF.

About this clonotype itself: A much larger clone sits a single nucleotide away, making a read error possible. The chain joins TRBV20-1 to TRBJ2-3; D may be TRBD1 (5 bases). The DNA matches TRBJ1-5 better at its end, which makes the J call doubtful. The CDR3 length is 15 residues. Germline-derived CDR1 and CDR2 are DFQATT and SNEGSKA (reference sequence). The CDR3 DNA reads TGCAGTGCTAGGAGCCGGGGGGATAACACAGATACGCAGCATTTT. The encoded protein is CSARSRGDNTDTQHF.

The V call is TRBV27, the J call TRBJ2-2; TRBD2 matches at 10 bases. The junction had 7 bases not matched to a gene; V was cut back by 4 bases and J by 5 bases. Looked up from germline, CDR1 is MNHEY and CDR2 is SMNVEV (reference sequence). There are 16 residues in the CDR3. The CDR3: CASSSLAGDRTGELFF. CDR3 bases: TGTGCCAGCAGTTCCCTAGCGGGAGATAGAACCGGGGAGCTGTTTTTT.

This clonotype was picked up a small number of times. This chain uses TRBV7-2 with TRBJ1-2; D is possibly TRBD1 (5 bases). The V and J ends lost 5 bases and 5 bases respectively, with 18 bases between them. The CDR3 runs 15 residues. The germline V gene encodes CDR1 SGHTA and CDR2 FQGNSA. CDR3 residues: CASSTPGAGNYGYTF. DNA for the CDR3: TGTGCCAGCAGCACCCCCGGGGCAGGGAATTATGGCTACACCTTC.

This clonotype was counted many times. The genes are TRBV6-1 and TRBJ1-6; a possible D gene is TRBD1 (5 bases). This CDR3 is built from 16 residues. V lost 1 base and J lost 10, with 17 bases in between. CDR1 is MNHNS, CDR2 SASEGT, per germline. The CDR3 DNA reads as TGTGCCAGCAGTGAAGTTGTGAGGACAAGGAGGTCACCCCTCCACTTT. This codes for CASSEVVRTRRSPLHF.

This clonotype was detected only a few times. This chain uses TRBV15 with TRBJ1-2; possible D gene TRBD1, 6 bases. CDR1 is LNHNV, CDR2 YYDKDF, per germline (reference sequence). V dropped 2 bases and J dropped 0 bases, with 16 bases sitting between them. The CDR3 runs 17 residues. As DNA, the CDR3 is TGTGCCACCAGCAGATCCGGGACAACCTCAGCTAACTATGGCTACACCTTC. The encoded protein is CATSRSGTTSANYGYTF.

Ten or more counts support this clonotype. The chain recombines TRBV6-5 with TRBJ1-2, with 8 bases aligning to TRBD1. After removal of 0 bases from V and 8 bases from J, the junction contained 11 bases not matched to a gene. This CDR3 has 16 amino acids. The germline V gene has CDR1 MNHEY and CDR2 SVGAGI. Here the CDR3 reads CASSYSRTGQPEGYTF. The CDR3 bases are TGTGCCAGCAGTTACTCTCGGACAGGGCAACCTGAGGGCTACACCTTC.

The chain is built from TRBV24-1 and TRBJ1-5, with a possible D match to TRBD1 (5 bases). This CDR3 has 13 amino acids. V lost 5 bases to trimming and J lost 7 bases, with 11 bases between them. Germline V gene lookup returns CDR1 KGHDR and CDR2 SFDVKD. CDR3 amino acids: CATSVGGVQPQHF. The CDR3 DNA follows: TGTGCCACCAGTGTCGGGGGTGTGCAGCCCCAGCATTTT.

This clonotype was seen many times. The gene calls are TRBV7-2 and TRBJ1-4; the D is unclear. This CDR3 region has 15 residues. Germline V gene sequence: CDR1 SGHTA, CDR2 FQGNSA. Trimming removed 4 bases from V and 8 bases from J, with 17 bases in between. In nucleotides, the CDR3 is TGTGCCAGCAGCTCCGGGCCTGGGTCAGCAGAAAAACTGTTTTTT. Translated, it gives CASSSGPGSAEKLFF.

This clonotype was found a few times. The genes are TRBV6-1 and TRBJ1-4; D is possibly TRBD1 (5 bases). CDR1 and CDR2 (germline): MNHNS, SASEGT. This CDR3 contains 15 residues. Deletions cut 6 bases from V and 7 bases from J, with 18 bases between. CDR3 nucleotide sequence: TGTGCCAGCAGCCCCAACGGGGGGAGGTCTGAAAAACTGTTTTTT. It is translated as CASSPNGGRSEKLFF.

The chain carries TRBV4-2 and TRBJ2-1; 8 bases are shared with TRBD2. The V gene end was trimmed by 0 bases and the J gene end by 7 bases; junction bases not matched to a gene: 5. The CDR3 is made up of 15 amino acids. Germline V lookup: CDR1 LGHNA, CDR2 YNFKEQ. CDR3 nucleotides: TGTGCCAGCAGCCAAGACCTAGCGGGTAGTAATGAGCAGTTCTTC. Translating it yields CASSQDLAGSNEQFF.

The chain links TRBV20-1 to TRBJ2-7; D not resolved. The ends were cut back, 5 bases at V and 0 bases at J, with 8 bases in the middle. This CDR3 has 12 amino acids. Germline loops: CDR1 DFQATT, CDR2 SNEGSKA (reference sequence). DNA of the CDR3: TGCAGTGCTCGTTCGAGCTCCTACGAGCAGTACTTC. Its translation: CSARSSSYEQYF.

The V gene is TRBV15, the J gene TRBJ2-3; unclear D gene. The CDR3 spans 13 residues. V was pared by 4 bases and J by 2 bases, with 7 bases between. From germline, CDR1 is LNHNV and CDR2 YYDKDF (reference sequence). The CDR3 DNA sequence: TGTGCCACCAGCATCCCCGACACAGATACGCAGTATTTT. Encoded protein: CATSIPDTDTQYF.

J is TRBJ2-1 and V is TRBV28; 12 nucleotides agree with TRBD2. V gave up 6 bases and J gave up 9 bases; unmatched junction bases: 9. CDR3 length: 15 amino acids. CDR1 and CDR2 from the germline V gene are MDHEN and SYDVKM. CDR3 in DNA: TGTGCCAGCAGGATACTAGCGGGAGGTAGTCCTGAGCAGTTCTTC. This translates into CASRILAGGSPEQFF.

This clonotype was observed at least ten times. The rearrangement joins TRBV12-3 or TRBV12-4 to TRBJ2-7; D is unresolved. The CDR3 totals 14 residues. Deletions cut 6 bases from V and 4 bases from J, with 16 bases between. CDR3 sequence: CASSFRPPEYEQYF. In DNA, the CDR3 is TGTGCCAGCAGCTTTAGGCCGCCAGAATACGAGCAGTACTTC.